One and the same sample provided the 22 T cell receptor beta chains below, sequenced in a study of somatic mutations in cytotoxic T cells in rheumatoid arthritis (dated by TCRdb to between 2016 and 2019). Receptor amplification or capture employed the immunoSEQ multiplex PCR assay. TCRdb provides this immuneACCESS table in a form limited to in-frame rearrangements. Some clones are lacking; in checked studies, under half of them reflect an unresolved V gene, and why the rest are absent is not known. The sample has 8,000 or so clones on record, around three quarters of them singletons. In total, the top ten clones hold about 16% of the sample. The source material was CD8+ T cells sorted from blood. These receptors were collected from an adult with rheumatoid arthritis.

This rearrangement joins TRBV10-2 to TRBJ1-6; D ambiguous. Germline CDR1 is WSHSY and CDR2 is SAAADI. Trimming removed 3 bases at V and 5 bases at J, with 5 bases between. The CDR3 spans 13 residues. The CDR3 DNA sequence: TGCGCCAGCAGTGAACAGAATAATTCACCCCTCCACTTT. It yields the protein CASSEQNNSPLHF.

The J gene is TRBJ2-2, the V gene TRBV6-1; 7 bases are shared with TRBD1. From germline, CDR1 is MNHNS and CDR2 SASEGT. V lost 6 bases, J lost 4 bases, and 2 bases stayed unmatched. The length of the CDR3 is 13 residues. The CDR3 is CASRGTATGELFF. The CDR3 bases are TGTGCCAGCAGGGGGACAGCCACCGGGGAGCTGTTTTTT.

This clone has just one count. V and J are TRBV20-1 and TRBJ2-1; D ambiguous. The CDR3 extends over 11 amino acids. Trimming took 3 bases from V and 7 from J, leaving 7 bases between them. From germline, CDR1 is DFQATT and CDR2 SNEGSKA (reference sequence). The CDR3 reads CSASLRNEQFF. As DNA, the CDR3 is TGCAGTGCTAGTTTGAGGAATGAGCAGTTCTTC.

This clone has just a few counts. CDR3 sequence: CASDRGPGEGEQYF. The CDR3 DNA sequence: TGTGCCAGCGACAGAGGGCCAGGGGAAGGCGAGCAGTACTTC. The V and J genes are TRBV2 and TRBJ2-7, with D possibly matching TRBD1 (6 bases). Germline V gives CDR1 SNHLY, CDR2 FYNNEI. This CDR3 comprises 14 residues. V was pared by 8 bases and J by 6 bases, with 20 bases between.

This chain joins TRBV19 and TRBJ2-1, with unresolved D. This CDR3 is built from 12 residues. Trimming cost V 8 bases and J 3 bases, with 8 bases left between them. Germline V CDR1 and CDR2: LNHDA, SQIVND (reference sequence). CDR3 in amino acids: CASEAGYNEQFF. CDR3 nucleotides: TGTGCCAGTGAGGCAGGCTACAATGAGCAGTTCTTC.

The chain carries TRBV6-1 and TRBJ2-5; TRBD1 is a possible D gene (6 bases). Trimming left V 8 bases short and J 2 bases short, with 12 bases between. CDR1 is MNHNS and CDR2 is SASEGT in the germline V gene. The length of the CDR3 is 13 residues. CDR3 protein: CASADSPQETQYF. CDR3 DNA: TGTGCCAGCGCGGACAGCCCACAAGAGACCCAGTACTTC.

Concerning this clone: The junction departs from germline at one end; a sequencing error may be responsible. The genes are TRBV20-1 and TRBJ2-3, with D maybe TRBD2 (6 bases). CDR1 and CDR2 from the germline V gene are DFQATT and SNEGSKA (reference sequence). CDR3 length: 9 amino acids. As DNA, the CDR3 is TGCAGTGCTCCAGCCGCGGGGCTATTT. It is translated as CSAPAAGLF.

CDR3 sequence: CASSAGLNTEAFF. The CDR3 nucleotides are TGTGCCAGCAGCGCGGGGTTGAACACTGAAGCTTTCTTT. This sequence joins TRBV9 and TRBJ1-1; D not certain. The ends were cut back, 3 bases at V and 0 bases at J, with 6 bases in the middle. The CDR3 runs 13 residues. Germline CDR1 reads SGDLS; CDR2 reads YYNGEE.

The genes are TRBV28 and TRBJ1-6; possible D gene TRBD1, 6 bases. The germline gives CDR1 MDHEN, CDR2 SYDVKM. Trimming shortened V by 3 bases and J by 14 bases, and 14 bases separated the two germline ends. The CDR3 spans 13 residues. CDR3 sequence reads: CASSFATGRTLHF. Written as DNA, the CDR3 is TGTGCCAGCAGTTTCGCGACAGGAAGAACCCTCCACTTT.

The rearrangement uses TRBV16 and TRBJ2-6; unclear D gene. The CDR3 covers 13 residues. Looked up from germline, CDR1 is KGHSY and CDR2 is FQNENV. Trimming removed 4 bases at V and 4 bases at J, with 5 bases between. The CDR3 reads CASSPRGANVLTF. The CDR3 DNA sequence: TGTGCCAGCAGCCCACGGGGGGCCAACGTCCTGACTTTC.

The V call is TRBV28, the J call TRBJ2-5; maybe TRBD1 (5 bases). This CDR3 region has 13 residues. Per germline, CDR1 MDHEN and CDR2 SYDVKM. Trimming removed 3 bases from V and 4 bases from J, with 9 bases in between. The CDR3 loop is CASSFLQGETQYF. The CDR3 DNA reads as TGTGCCAGCAGTTTTTTGCAGGGAGAGACCCAGTACTTC.

This chain joins TRBV30 and TRBJ1-4, with D unresolved. CDR1 and CDR2 (germline): GTSNPN, SVGIG (reference sequence). Trimming took 3 bases from V and 1 from J, leaving 12 bases between them. The CDR3 spans 15 residues. The CDR3 DNA reads TGTGCCTGGAGACGAGACTTAAGAACTAATGAAAAACTGTTTTTT. Its protein product is CAWRRDLRTNEKLFF.

The chain recombines TRBV5-4 with TRBJ1-1; D may be TRBD1 (6 bases). V was cut by 5 bases and J by 3 bases, with 14 bases left in between. This CDR3 contains 14 residues. Per the germline V gene, CDR1 is SGHNT and CDR2 is YYREEE (reference sequence). In DNA, the CDR3 is TGTGCCAGCAGAACAGGGCCTGGCGACACTGAAGCTTTCTTT. Translating it yields CASRTGPGDTEAFF. The full variable domain, in which reference TRBV5-4 and TRBJ1-1 provide the parts outside the CDR3, is ETGVTQSPTHLIKTRGQQVTLRCSSQSGHNTVSWYQQALGQGPQFIFQYYREEENGRGNFPPRFSGLQFPNYSSELNVNALELDDSALYLCASRTGPGDTEAFFGQGTRLTVV.

V is TRBV9 and J is TRBJ2-3, with 11 bases lining up with TRBD2. The CDR3 totals 14 residues. The J segment lost 15 bases and the V segment lost 3 bases, leaving 12 bases of the junction unmatched. From germline, CDR1 is SGDLS and CDR2 YYNGEE. The CDR3 sequence is CASSAQSSGGLEYF. The CDR3 DNA reads as TGTGCCAGCAGCGCCCAATCTAGCGGGGGGTTGGAATATTTT.

The chain is built from TRBV6-6 and TRBJ2-3, with D uncertain. Trimming took 5 bases from V and 11 from J, leaving 14 bases between them. This CDR3 has 12 residues. Germline V gene data show CDR1 as MNHNY and CDR2 as SVGAGI (reference sequence). The CDR3 is CASSQDPTVQYF. CDR3 sequence (DNA): TGTGCCAGCAGTCAGGACCCCACCGTGCAGTATTTT.

The rearrangement links TRBV6-4 to TRBJ2-1; 13 nucleotides align to TRBD2. Germline CDR1 MRHNA, CDR2 SNTAGT. V gave up 2 bases and J gave up 3 bases; unmatched junction bases: 1. This CDR3 is built from 16 residues. The CDR3 protein is CASSDGTSGDYNEQFF. The CDR3 bases are TGTGCCAGCAGTGACGGGACTAGCGGGGACTACAATGAGCAGTTCTTC.

The chain combines TRBV28 with TRBJ1-5; possible D gene TRBD1, 5 bases. Per germline, CDR1 MDHEN and CDR2 SYDVKM. The CDR3 has 16 residues. Trimming shortened V by 2 bases and J by 2 bases, and 13 bases separated the two germline ends. Here the CDR3 reads CASSLTGTNGNQPQHF. The CDR3 bases are TGTGCCAGCAGTTTAACAGGTACTAATGGCAATCAGCCCCAGCATTTT.

This clone has a handful of counts. The chain has TRBV7-7 and TRBJ2-1; possible D gene TRBD1, 6 bases. The germline V gene encodes CDR1 SSHAT and CDR2 FNYEAQ (reference sequence). V lost 3 bases and J 4 bases, leaving 13 bases between the germline ends. The length of the CDR3 is 15 residues. CDR3 sequence (DNA): TGTGCCAGCAGCTTCGGTGAAGGGGGTTACAATGAGCAGTTCTTC. Its protein product is CASSFGEGGYNEQFF.

This clone appeared a few times. The chain carries TRBV19 and TRBJ2-1; D call uncertain. The length of the CDR3 is 10 residues. Germline V gives CDR1 LNHDA, CDR2 SQIVND (reference sequence). The V and J ends lost 9 bases and 10 bases respectively, with 10 bases between them. The CDR3 loop reads CARVRMEQFF. DNA of the CDR3: TGTGCCAGGGTGCGTATGGAGCAGTTCTTC.

V is TRBV19 and J is TRBJ2-7; TRBD2 matches 14 bases. CDR1 LNHDA and CDR2 SQIVND come from the germline V gene (reference sequence). Trimming at V came to 10 bases and at J to 8 bases, leaving 7 bases not matched to a gene. The length of the CDR3 is 13 residues. The CDR3, as DNA: TGTGCCACCCGACTAGCGGGGGGGGAGCAGCAGTACTTC. Its translation is CATRLAGGEQQYF.

The chain has TRBV28 and TRBJ2-5, with 9 nucleotides matching TRBD2. Germline loops: CDR1 MDHEN, CDR2 SYDVKM. CDR3 length equals 18 residues. The V gene end was trimmed by 5 bases and the J gene end by 3 bases; junction bases not matched to a gene: 16. The CDR3 here is CASSILRGSGSLKETQYF. The CDR3 DNA follows: TGTGCCAGCAGTATCCTCAGGGGTAGCGGGAGTTTAAAAGAGACCCAGTACTTC. The variable domain in full, with the rest retrieved from reference TRBV28 and TRBJ2-5, is DVKVTQSSRYLVKRTGEKVFLECVQDMDHENMFWYRQDPGLGLRLIYFSYDVKMKEKGDIPEGYSVSREKKERFSLILESASTNQTSMYLCASSILRGSGSLKETQYFGPGTRLLVL.

The J gene is TRBJ2-4, the V gene TRBV5-6; 7 bases fit TRBD2. This CDR3 region has 18 residues. Trimming at V came to 4 bases and at J to 1 base, leaving 14 bases not matched to a gene. Germline V CDR1 and CDR2: SGHDT, YYEEEE. This CDR3 is CASSPLAAPLGAKNIQYF. CDR3 sequence (DNA): TGTGCCAGCAGCCCTCTAGCGGCTCCCCTAGGGGCCAAAAACATTCAGTACTTC.